This TCR beta chain emerged from a study of T cell repertoires in cytomegalovirus infection. Remarks on this clonotype: Its antigen remains unidentified.

TCRdb re-derived calls from the reads in MiXCR, one entry per CDR3 protein. The data show about 500,000 distinct CDR3 sequences, roughly a third seen once. The V end lost 2 bases, the J end lost 3 bases, and 11 bases lay between the germline ends. There are 14 residues in the CDR3. Germline V gene sequence: CDR1 SEHNR, CDR2 FQNEAQ (reference sequence). The source of this sequence is a human donor in good health (CMV status not recorded). Some clones in this sample may be carry-over from other donors' samples. The sequencing used cultured PBMCs, collected from culture after CMV antigen stimulation. The rearrangement uses TRBV7-9 and TRBJ2-7; D remains ambiguous. CDR3 sequence: CASSLRPTSYEQYF. In DNA form, the CDR3 reads TGTGCCAGCAGCTTACGGCCGACAAGCTACGAGCAGTACTTC.